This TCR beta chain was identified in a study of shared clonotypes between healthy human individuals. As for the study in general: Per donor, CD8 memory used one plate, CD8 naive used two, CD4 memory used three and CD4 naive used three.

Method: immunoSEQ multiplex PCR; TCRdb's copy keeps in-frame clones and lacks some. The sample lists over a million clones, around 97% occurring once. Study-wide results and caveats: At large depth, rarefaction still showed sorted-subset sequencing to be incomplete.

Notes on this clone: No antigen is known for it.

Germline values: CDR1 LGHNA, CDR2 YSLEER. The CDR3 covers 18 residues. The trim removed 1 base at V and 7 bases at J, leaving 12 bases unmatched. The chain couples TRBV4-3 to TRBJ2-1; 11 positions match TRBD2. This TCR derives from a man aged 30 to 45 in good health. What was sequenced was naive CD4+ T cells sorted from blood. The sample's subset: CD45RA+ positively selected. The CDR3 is CASSQVASGRPLGNEQFF. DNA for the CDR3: TGCGCCAGCAGCCAAGTTGCTAGCGGGAGGCCTTTGGGGAATGAGCAGTTCTTC.